A selection of T cell receptor beta chains follows, all from one sample in a study of cytomegalovirus exposure and HLA in healthy donors. Method: immunoSEQ multiplex PCR; TCRdb's copy keeps in-frame clones and lacks some. The sample lists approximately 110,000 clones; 15% to 19% were seen once. The sample comprised PBMCs. Source of these receptors: a woman younger than 30 in good health and CMV-seronegative. Both conserved end residues are part of each CDR3. D genes are given only for firm matches.

CDR3	V	D	length
CASSLSVASGEVGELFF	TRBV27	TRBD2	17
CSVGFPKGVHQETQYF	TRBV29-1	NA	16
CASRAPWDTQYF	TRBV6-1	NA	12
CASTPGQGMTEAFF	TRBV6-1	TRBD1	14
CASSFGTSGRTGETQYF	TRBV5-1	TRBD2	17
CASSDLAGEHNEQFF	TRBV6-4	TRBD2	15
CASRDRELNIQYF	TRBV5-1	TRBD1	13
CASSSSGVLDTQYF	TRBV27	TRBD2	14
CAWRAGGDRDAYEQYF	TRBV30	NA	16
CSASGNYGYTF	TRBV20-1	NA	11
CASRETSNGELFF	TRBV2	NA	13
CASSGDRAGSYDNQPQHF	TRBV2	TRBD1	18
CASSVDTNYGYTF	TRBV9	NA	13
CASSLGQGNGYTF	TRBV27	NA	13
CASSGGTGFGYTF	TRBV6-5	TRBD1	13
CASSRTGNSGELFF	TRBV6-4	TRBD1	14
CASNELRGTNEKLFF	TRBV19	NA	15
CATPLWGLYGYTF	TRBV27	NA	13
CASSQSAGVPNTEAFF	TRBV4-3	NA	16
CASRTGRNSPLHF	TRBV30	TRBD1	13
CASSIPTGALETQYF	TRBV28	TRBD1	15
CASPSGSGELFF	TRBV7-2	NA	12
CASSRDGGSNQPQHF	TRBV9	NA	15
CASSLGPQGKQYF	TRBV7-9	NA	13
CAWSVLGSTEAFF	TRBV30	NA	13
CASGIAGNTGELFF	TRBV9	TRBD2	14
CASSQYRDRVPETQYF	TRBV4-1	TRBD1	16
CASSAVQYYGYTF	TRBV28	NA	13
CASSSSGTGIQPQHF	TRBV6-5	TRBD1	15
CASSLEGRGLVDNEQFF	TRBV5-1	NA	17
CASSFLPPLAGRSYEQYF	TRBV27	TRBD2	18
CASSSGLAGGPMETQYF	TRBV5-1	TRBD2	17
CASSVGAGANVLTF	TRBV9	NA	14
CASTDRAGTEAFF	TRBV19	TRBD1	13
CASSFRAGAGTDTQYF	TRBV9	TRBD2	16
CASRRTGADYGYTF	TRBV6-1	TRBD1	14
CASSRQGGNQPQHF	TRBV19	TRBD1	14
CASSVPGTVNSPLHF	TRBV2	TRBD1	15
CASSMTSGILDTQYF	TRBV19	TRBD2	15
CASSLVPRTEAFF	TRBV11-2	NA	13
CASSFGLQLASHEQYF	TRBV28	NA	16
CAWSWTGGRNTEAFF	TRBV30	TRBD1	15
CASMRTTTTGELFF	TRBV5-4	NA	14
CASSPELSSYNEQFF	TRBV18	NA	15
CAIRGTSGVYEQYF	TRBV10-3	TRBD2	14
CSVGASGDGTDTQYF	TRBV29-1	TRBD2	15